This record covers a single TCR beta chain. The data belong to a study of blood T cell repertoires in COVID-19. Turning to the study itself: Sites in the United States, Italy and Spain provided acute and convalescent COVID-19 samples. Nucleic acid was either cDNA or gDNA, and it came from T cells, B-cell-depleted T cells, or PBMCs.

The V end lost 5 bases, the J end lost 4 bases, and 12 bases lay between the germline ends. The CDR3 runs 14 residues. Per germline, CDR1 ENHRY and CDR2 SYGVKD. Authors' methods: Estimates of nucleated cell counts were drawn from the amplification of reference gene primers. The method was immunoSEQ multiplex PCR; TCRdb's version includes in-frame clones alone and lacks a portion of them. For V, J and clone size, that table is used; D and trimming come from the DNA. Of more than 80,000 clones listed, around nine tenths are singletons. One Seattle source followed patients from active infection through their disease course.

This sequence was found in a woman aged 55-69 years with COVID-19, enrolled during active disease. The chain combines TRBV10-3 with TRBJ1-3; a weak D match, TRBD1 (5 bases). Sequenced material: peripheral blood. As DNA, the CDR3 is TGTGCCATCAGTCCGACAGTCCCGGGAAACACCATATATTTT. This codes for CAISPTVPGNTIYF.